The 16 T cell receptor beta chains listed next were all sequenced from one sample in a study of response to subunit inactivated influenza vaccine listed by TCRdb under 2018. Library method: RT-PCR. TCRdb shows the sequencer as Illumina HiSeq 2500. Using fastp trimming at Q25 and MiXCR clonotype assembly, TCRdb reanalyzed the public sequencing data and kept in-frame beta chains. Under each unique CDR3 protein, matching rows form one entry showing the most common genes and DNA. Within this sample are 610,000 or so distinct CDR3 sequences, with less than 15% of them counted one time only. 8.5% to 14% of the sample is taken by the ten largest. The sample was PBMCs from blood, taken roughly 12 days after vaccination. These receptor sequences come from a man in his fifties or sixties who received an inactivated influenza vaccine. Donor details come from another sample of the same person, matched by shared clones.

The chain has TRBV5-1 and TRBJ2-6; D perhaps matches TRBD2 (5 bases). The CDR3 is 15 residues long. CDR1 SGHRS and CDR2 YFSETQ come from the germline V gene. Trimming cost V 5 bases and J 2 bases, with 11 bases left between them. As DNA, the CDR3 is TGCGCCAGCAGTCACGGACTCACTGGGGCCAACGTCCTGACTTTC. Translated: CASSHGLTGANVLTF.

This clonotype occurred a few times. The chain has TRBV27 and TRBJ2-7; 9 nucleotides agree with TRBD1. CDR1 MNHEY and CDR2 SMNVEV come from the germline V gene (reference sequence). V was clipped by 6 bases and J by 6 bases; unmatched bases: 6. The CDR3 is 13 amino acids. CDR3 amino acids: CASSLLTGGEQYF. The CDR3 region has the DNA TGTGCCAGCAGCCTGCTGACAGGGGGCGAGCAGTACTTC.

This clonotype has just a few counts. The V gene is TRBV11-2, the J gene TRBJ2-5; D perhaps matches TRBD2 (5 bases). Germline assignment: CDR1 SGHAT and CDR2 FQNNGV. The V end lost 5 bases, the J end lost 1 base, and 14 bases lay between the germline ends. This CDR3 contains 15 residues. CDR3 sequence: CASSQPTSAQETQYF. CDR3 coding DNA: TGTGCCAGCAGCCAGCCTACTAGTGCCCAAGAGACCCAGTACTTC.

This clonotype was counted many times. The CDR3 is CASSPRTGDTGELFF. The DNA for the CDR3 is TGTGCCAGCAGCCCCCGGACAGGGGACACCGGGGAGCTGTTTTTT. The V call is TRBV12-3 or TRBV12-4, the J call TRBJ2-2; 9 bases fit TRBD1. V lost 6 bases to trimming and J lost 3 bases; unmatched junction nucleotides: 5. The CDR3 runs to 15 residues.

CDR3 protein: CASSDPGRNTGELFF. Here the CDR3 DNA reads TGTGCCAGTAGTGACCCTGGCAGGAACACCGGGGAGCTGTTTTTT. The V call is TRBV19, the J call TRBJ2-2; no clear D. The germline CDR1 and CDR2 sequences are LNHDA and SQIVND (reference sequence). This CDR3 has 15 residues. V gave up 5 bases and J gave up 1 base, with 11 bases separating them. Using reference TRBV19 and TRBJ2-2 for the parts outside the CDR3, the full variable domain is DGGITQSPKYLFRKEGQNVTLSCEQNLNHDAMYWYRQDPGQGLRLIYYSQIVNDFQKGDIAEGYSVSREKKESFPLTVTSAQKNPTAFYLCASSDPGRNTGELFFGEGSRLTVL.

V and J are TRBV5-6 and TRBJ2-5; 11 bases agree with TRBD2. V was clipped by 2 bases and J by 1 base; unmatched bases: 4. The CDR3 sequence is 16 residues long. Germline lookup yields CDR1 SGHDT and CDR2 YYEEEE. The CDR3 protein is CASSFELAGVQETQYF. The CDR3 DNA sequence: TGTGCCAGCAGCTTCGAACTAGCGGGAGTCCAAGAGACCCAGTACTTC. The variable domain in full, with the rest retrieved from reference TRBV5-6 and TRBJ2-5, is DAGVTQSPTHLIKTRGQQVTLRCSPKSGHDTVSWYQQALGQGPQFIFQYYEEEERQRGNFPDRFSGHQFPNYSSELNVNALLLGDSALYLCASSFELAGVQETQYFGPGTRLLVL.

The chain is built from TRBV7-7 and TRBJ2-5, with no clear D. The germline V and J ends were trimmed by 2 bases and 5 bases, with 15 bases remaining between them. In germline, CDR1 is SSHAT, CDR2 FNYEAQ (reference sequence). This CDR3 is 15 amino acids long. This chain's CDR3 is CASSLSPSGLETQYF. DNA of the CDR3: TGTGCCAGCAGCTTATCTCCATCTGGTCTGGAGACCCAGTACTTC. Supplemented by reference TRBV7-7 and TRBJ2-5, the full variable domain reads GAGVSQSPRYKVTKRGQDVTLRCDPISSHATLYWYQQALGQGPEFLTYFNYEAQPDKSGLPSDRFSAERPEGSISTLTIQRTEQRDSAMYRCASSLSPSGLETQYFGPGTRLLVL.

The sample holds one count of this clonotype. This chain connects TRBV5-4 to TRBJ2-7, with TRBD1 matching over 8 bases. Per the germline V gene, CDR1 is SGHNT and CDR2 is YYREEE (reference sequence). This CDR3 contains 15 residues. V lost 4 bases and J lost 3; bases outside the gene matches: 9. The CDR3 is CASSTGQGQDYEQYF. CDR3 nucleotide sequence: TGTGCCAGCAGCACAGGACAGGGACAGGACTACGAGCAGTACTTC.

The CDR3 reads CASSLGWGHSTYNEQFF. The DNA for the CDR3 is TGTGCCAGCAGCTTGGGGTGGGGGCACAGTACCTACAATGAGCAGTTCTTC. The chain carries TRBV5-4 and TRBJ2-1; tentatively, D is TRBD1 (6 bases). Germline V gene data show CDR1 as SGHNT and CDR2 as YYREEE (reference sequence). Trimming took off 0 bases at V and 2 bases at J, with 15 bases between the two ends. The CDR3 totals 17 residues.

This clonotype appeared many times. The chain uses TRBV15 and TRBJ1-5; D not certain. The germline V and J ends were trimmed by 1 base and 0 bases, with 16 bases remaining between them. The CDR3 length is 18 residues. Germline CDR1 and CDR2: LNHNV and YYDKDF (reference sequence). CDR3 region: CATSRGNRFTYSNQPQHF. CDR3 coding DNA: TGTGCCACCAGCAGAGGGAACCGATTTACCTATAGCAATCAGCCCCAGCATTTT.

This clonotype occurred a few times. The chain joins TRBV20-1 to TRBJ2-7; TRBD2 matches at 10 bases. The V and J ends lost 3 bases and 7 bases, in that order; junction bases with no gene match: 9. Germline V gives CDR1 DFQATT, CDR2 SNEGSKA (reference sequence). The CDR3 consists of 14 residues. The CDR3 DNA follows: TGCAGTGCTAGTAAGGGGACTAGCGACTATGAGCAGTACTTC. It encodes CSASKGTSDYEQYF.

This clonotype occurred a few times. The V and J genes are TRBV25-1 and TRBJ2-5; D is unclear. The CDR3 sequence is 16 residues long. Germline V CDR1 and CDR2: MGHDK, SYGVNS. The V end lost 3 bases, the J end lost 1 base, and 15 bases lay between the germline ends. CDR3 region: CASSDRRFRLQETQYF. CDR3 sequence (DNA): TGTGCCAGCAGTGACCGTCGATTCAGACTCCAAGAGACCCAGTACTTC.

V and J are TRBV12-3 or TRBV12-4 and TRBJ1-5, with D uncertain. The CDR3 sequence is 15 residues long. Trimming took off 2 bases at V and 2 bases at J, with 10 bases between the two ends. The CDR3 sequence is CASSLNVERNQPQHF. The DNA of the CDR3 is TGTGCCAGCAGTTTAAATGTAGAACGCAATCAGCCCCAGCATTTT.

This chain links TRBV2 with TRBJ2-1; the D is unclear. Germline values: CDR1 SNHLY, CDR2 FYNNEI. V was shortened by 6 bases and J by 3 bases, with 18 bases between the two germline ends. The CDR3 has 16 amino acids. CDR3 region: CASRESRGNFYNEQFF. DNA of the CDR3: TGTGCCAGCAGGGAGTCACGCGGCAACTTCTACAATGAGCAGTTCTTC.

This clonotype was seen more than once but under ten times. The chain employs TRBV12-3 or TRBV12-4 and TRBJ2-2; 7 bases match TRBD1. The CDR3 consists of 17 residues. The J segment lost 0 bases and the V segment lost 3 bases, leaving 7 bases of the junction unmatched. DNA of the CDR3: TGTGCCAGCAGTTTGTTTTGGCAGGGGGCGAACACCGGGGAGCTGTTTTTT. Encoded protein: CASSLFWQGANTGELFF.

This clonotype has at least ten counts. The V gene is TRBV12-3 or TRBV12-4, the J gene TRBJ2-1, with D perhaps matching TRBD2 (5 bases). Between the trimmed V and J ends, which lost 7 bases and 1 base, there was a span of 14 bases. The CDR3 consists of 15 residues. The CDR3 region is CASTPDSSSYNEQFF. The CDR3, as DNA: TGTGCCAGCACCCCGGACTCTTCTTCCTACAATGAGCAGTTCTTC.